Here is one T cell receptor (beta chain) with its context. Repertoires were generated with immunoSEQ multiplex PCR, while TCRdb's copy carries only in-frame clones and drops some. The sample shows 66,000 or so clones, around 80% of them seen only once. This entry is derived from a study of blood T cell repertoires in COVID-19. Deletions cut 6 bases from V and 4 bases from J, with 7 bases between. Germline loops: CDR1 MNHEY, CDR2 SMNVEV (reference sequence). The CDR3 runs 12 residues. The chain joins TRBV27 to TRBJ2-1; D remains ambiguous. This clonotype was obtained from a human donor in a cohort sampled during active COVID-19. Material: peripheral blood. CDR3 sequence (DNA): TGTGCCAGCAGAGCGCAGTACAATGAGCAGTTCTTC. It translates to CASRAQYNEQFF.